The sample holds many counts of the clone carrying this T cell receptor beta chain. Antigen specificity is unknown. Trimming removed 3 bases at V and 4 bases at J, with 12 bases between. CDR3 length: 14 amino acids. Germline lookup yields CDR1 MDHEN and CDR2 SYDVKM. These data originate in a study of T-cell reconstitution after alpha-beta-depleted transplantation in children. Unique molecular identifiers were used in preparing the TCRbeta library. TCRdb redid the calling of the PCR reads with MiXCR, one entry per CDR3 protein. The table shows some 300,000 distinct CDR3 sequences, with over 9% occurring only once. The study, taken as a whole, reports: One year after transplant, T-cell counts and diversity came mostly from newly produced T cells. Recipient T cells and thymic progenitors that survived were the source of the high TCRbeta diversity seen at day 60 in some patients.

The sample consisted of PBMCs, taken before TCRalphabeta/CD19-depleted stem cell transplant. The source is a boy under two years old with acute myeloid leukemia, due to receive a stem cell transplant. This chain joins TRBV28 and TRBJ1-2, with a weak D call TRBD1 (5 bases). The CDR3: CASSLSGGSYGYTF. CDR3 sequence (DNA): TGTGCCAGCAGTTTGAGCGGGGGGAGCTATGGCTACACCTTC.